Presented here are 15 T cell receptor beta chains from one specimen sequenced in a study of blood T cells in healthy people across ages. Sample-barcoded 5' priming and a J-beta primer mix drove a second PCR of 7 to 11 cycles. TCRdb fed the 5' RACE reads into MiXCR, producing one record per CDR3 protein. The repertoire holds roughly 1.7 million distinct CDR3 sequences, around 36% seen once, with over 9% in the top ten. Sequencing used blood. All receptors derive from a woman aged 30 to 39 in good health.

This clonotype has ten or more counts. The rearrangement uses TRBV29-1 and TRBJ2-6; tentatively, D is TRBD2 (6 bases). This CDR3 has 17 residues. V lost 0 bases, J lost 3 bases, and 15 bases lay in between. Germline-derived CDR1 and CDR2 are SQVTM and ANQGSEA. As DNA, the CDR3 is TGCAGCGTTGAAGATCCCCTAGGGAGGAATGGGGCCAACGTCCTGACTTTC. It codes for CSVEDPLGRNGANVLTF.

This clonotype was found a few times. The V call is TRBV3-1, the J call TRBJ2-4; no clear D gene. V was cut by 4 bases and J by 0 bases, with 16 bases left in between. The germline CDR1 and CDR2 sequences are LGHDT and YNNKEL (reference sequence). This CDR3 contains 17 residues. Written as DNA, the CDR3 is TGTGCCAGCAGCCCTCGGACGTCACCTCTAGCCAAAAACATTCAGTACTTC. Translating it yields CASSPRTSPLAKNIQYF. Drawing the rest from reference TRBV3-1 and TRBJ2-4, the complete variable domain is DTAVSQTPKYLVTQMGNDKSIKCEQNLGHDTMYWYKQDSKKFLKIMFSYNNKELIINETVPNRFSPKSPDKAHLNLHINSLELGDSAVYFCASSPRTSPLAKNIQYFGAGTRLSVL.

The genes are TRBV20-1 and TRBJ2-4, with 9 bases matching TRBD1. CDR1 is DFQATT and CDR2 is SNEGSKA in the germline V gene (reference sequence). V shed 4 bases and J 1 base; nucleotides not matched to a gene: 14. This CDR3 comprises 18 residues. This chain's CDR3 is CSATGTGIRGTAKNIQYF. The CDR3 bases are TGCAGTGCTACCGGGACAGGGATTCGGGGTACGGCCAAAAACATTCAGTACTTC.

This clonotype has at least ten counts. The V call is TRBV7-8, the J call TRBJ2-7; D possibly corresponds to TRBD1 (7 bases). V lost 4 bases, J lost 3 bases, and 13 bases lay in between. CDR1 and CDR2 (germline): SGHVS, FQNEAQ. The CDR3 is made up of 14 amino acids. The CDR3 protein is CASSSPGGGYEQYF. The CDR3 bases are TGTGCCAGCAGCTCGCCAGGGGGAGGCTACGAGCAGTACTTC.

The V call is TRBV7-3, the J call TRBJ2-5, with 7 bases aligning to TRBD2. Germline trimming cut 5 bases from V and 5 bases from J; bases unmatched to any gene: 17. The CDR3 is 17 residues long. The germline gives CDR1 SGHTA, CDR2 FQGTGA. The chain's CDR3 is CASSPGSGPFMRETQYF. For the CDR3, the DNA is TGTGCCAGCAGCCCAGGTAGCGGGCCGTTCATGAGGGAGACCCAGTACTTC.

In its sample, this clonotype was seen many times. The chain is built from TRBV4-2 and TRBJ2-1, with a weak D call TRBD2 (6 bases). From germline, CDR1 is LGHNA and CDR2 YNFKEQ. The CDR3 has 15 amino acids. Trimming pared 0 bases from V and 6 bases from J, leaving 12 bases between. CDR3 residues: CASSQEGAGTNEQFF. The CDR3 DNA reads as TGTGCCAGCAGCCAAGAAGGGGCGGGGACCAATGAGCAGTTCTTC.

The CDR3 DNA is TGTGCCAGCAGTCCCCCCGGGGGAGAAGATACGCAGTATTTT. It codes for CASSPPGGEDTQYF. This chain uses TRBV12-3 or TRBV12-4 with TRBJ2-3; D is perhaps TRBD2 (6 bases). The CDR3 extends over 14 amino acids. Deletions cut 5 bases from V and 5 bases from J, with 14 bases between.

The chain carries TRBV30 and TRBJ2-7, with D perhaps given as TRBD1 or TRBD2 (5 bases each). Germline loops: CDR1 GTSNPN, CDR2 SVGIG (reference sequence). The CDR3 has 13 amino acids. V was shortened by 1 base and J by 3 bases, with 10 bases between the two germline ends. Written as DNA, the CDR3 is TGTGCCTGGAGTGGGGGGTTCAACTACGAGCAGTACTTC. This sequence encodes CAWSGGFNYEQYF. Combining the CDR3 with reference TRBV30 and TRBJ2-7 gives the whole variable domain SQTIHQWPATLVQPVGSPLSLECTVEGTSNPNLYWYRQAAGRGLQLLFYSVGIGQISSEVPQNLSASRPQDRQFILSSKKLLLSDSGFYLCAWSGGFNYEQYFGPGTRLTVT.

This clonotype was counted at least ten times. The chain is built from TRBV29-1 and TRBJ2-7; D might be TRBD1 (6 bases). The germline V and J ends were trimmed by 7 bases and 5 bases, with 15 bases remaining between them. Germline CDR1 is SQVTM and CDR2 is ANQGSEA. This CDR3 is 12 amino acids long. The CDR3 protein is CSASQGTNEQYF. Here the CDR3 DNA reads TGCAGCGCCTCACAGGGTACTAACGAGCAGTACTTC.

J is TRBJ1-3 and V is TRBV5-1; no clear D gene. Trimming shortened V by 0 bases and J by 6 bases, and 7 bases separated the two germline ends. This CDR3 has 13 residues. Germline CDR1 reads SGHRS; CDR2 reads YFSETQ. Here the CDR3 reads CASSLAGENTIYF. In DNA, the CDR3 is TGCGCCAGCAGCTTGGCCGGGGAAAACACCATATATTTT.

The J gene is TRBJ2-7, the V gene TRBV20-1; D may match TRBD1 or TRBD2 (5 bases each). The CDR3 runs to 16 residues. The germline V gene encodes CDR1 DFQATT and CDR2 SNEGSKA (reference sequence). The V end lost 5 bases, the J end lost 3 bases, and 23 bases lay between the germline ends. CDR3 nucleotides: TGCAGTGCTGAAACCGGGACCCCGGGACGAATCTACGAGCAGTACTTC. The encoded protein is CSAETGTPGRIYEQYF.

The sample holds a few counts of this clonotype. The chain has TRBV4-1 and TRBJ2-5; TRBD1 matches 7 bases. Germline V gene sequence: CDR1 MGHRA, CDR2 YSYEKL. The CDR3 extends over 16 amino acids. Unmatched junction bases numbered 11, after V lost 0 bases and J lost 7 bases. The CDR3 reads CASSQDGTAHRGTQYF. The CDR3 DNA reads TGCGCCAGCAGCCAAGACGGGACAGCACATCGCGGGACCCAGTACTTC.

This chain links TRBV6-6 with TRBJ2-2, with 12 bases aligning to TRBD2. Germline V gene data show CDR1 as MNHNY and CDR2 as SVGAGI (reference sequence). V was clipped by 7 bases and J by 5 bases; unmatched bases: 5. The CDR3 is 15 amino acids. The chain's CDR3 is CASTPTSGGTGELFF. The CDR3 coding sequence is TGTGCCAGCACCCCCACTAGCGGGGGGACCGGGGAGCTGTTTTTT.

The sample holds a few counts of this clonotype. The chain has TRBV15 and TRBJ1-1; 10 positions agree with TRBD1. The CDR3 sequence is 18 residues long. Trimming removed 2 bases from V and 5 bases from J; junction bases left unmatched: 14. Germline V gene data show CDR1 as LNHNV and CDR2 as YYDKDF (reference sequence). This CDR3 reads CATSRFRQGAGWGTEAFF. CDR3 sequence (DNA): TGTGCCACCAGCAGATTCCGACAGGGGGCTGGATGGGGTACTGAAGCTTTCTTT. The complete variable domain, with remaining parts taken from reference TRBV15 and TRBJ1-1, reads DAMVIQNPRYQVTQFGKPVTLSCSQTLNHNVMYWYQQKSSQAPKLLFHYYDKDFNNEADTPDNFQSRRPNTSFCFLDIRSPGLGDTAMYLCATSRFRQGAGWGTEAFFGQGTRLTVV.

The gene calls are TRBV14 and TRBJ2-1, with D possibly called TRBD1 or TRBD2 (5 bases each). Germline V gives CDR1 SGHDN, CDR2 FVKESK. The CDR3 is 16 amino acids. V dropped 5 bases and J dropped 6 bases, with 20 bases sitting between them. The CDR3 here is CASSARDPRESNEQFF. The CDR3 DNA follows: TGTGCCAGCAGCGCCAGGGACCCTCGAGAATCCAATGAGCAGTTCTTC.